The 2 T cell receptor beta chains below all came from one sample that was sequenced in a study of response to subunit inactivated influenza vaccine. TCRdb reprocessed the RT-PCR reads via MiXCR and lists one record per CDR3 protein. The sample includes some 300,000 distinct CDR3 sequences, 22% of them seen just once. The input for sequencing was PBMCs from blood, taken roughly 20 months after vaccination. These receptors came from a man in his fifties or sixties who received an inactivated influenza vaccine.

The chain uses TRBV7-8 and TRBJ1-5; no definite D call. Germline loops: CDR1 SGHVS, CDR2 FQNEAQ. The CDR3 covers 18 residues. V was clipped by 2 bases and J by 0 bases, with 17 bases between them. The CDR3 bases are TGTGCCAGCAGCTTACACGGTGGGAGCCTGTATAGCAATCAGCCCCAGCATTTT. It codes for CASSLHGGSLYSNQPQHF.

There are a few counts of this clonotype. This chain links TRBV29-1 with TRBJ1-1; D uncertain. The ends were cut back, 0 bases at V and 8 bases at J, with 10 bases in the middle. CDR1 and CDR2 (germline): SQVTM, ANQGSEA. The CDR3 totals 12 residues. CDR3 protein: CSVEDPPREAFF. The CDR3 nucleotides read TGCAGCGTTGAAGATCCGCCAAGAGAAGCTTTCTTT.